A single TCR beta chain is shown here with its context. The CDR3 runs to 13 residues. CDR1 is DFQATT and CDR2 is SNEGSKA in the germline V gene (reference sequence). V was shortened by 1 base and J by 2 bases, with 9 bases between the two germline ends. Tregs were sorted as CD4+CD25+CD127-/low cells. Constant-region reverse primers amplified full-length variable regions, followed by semi-nested Nested Universal Primer A PCR. TCRdb re-called the 5' RACE reads through MiXCR, storing one row per CDR3 protein. This table has 9,000 to 9,500 distinct CDR3 sequences, approximately 45% appearing once. The clonotype originates from a female donor with breast cancer. The V gene is TRBV20-1, the J gene TRBJ2-7; D is undetermined. Material for sequencing was Tregs sorted from a lymph node. The CDR3: CSARVPHAYEQYF. DNA for the CDR3: TGCAGTGCTAGAGTACCACATGCCTACGAGCAGTACTTC.